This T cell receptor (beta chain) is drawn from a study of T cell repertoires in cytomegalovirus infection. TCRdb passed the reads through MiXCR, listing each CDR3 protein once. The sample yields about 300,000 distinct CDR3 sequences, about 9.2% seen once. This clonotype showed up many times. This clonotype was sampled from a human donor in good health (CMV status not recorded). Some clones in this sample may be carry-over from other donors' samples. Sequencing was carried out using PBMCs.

CDR3 sequence (DNA): TGTGCCAGCAGTTTTTATGGGGGGAGCACTGAAGCTTTCTTT. It codes for CASSFYGGSTEAFF. This chain connects TRBV12-3 or TRBV12-4 to TRBJ1-1; a possible D gene is TRBD1 (5 bases). Trimming took 3 bases from V and 4 from J, leaving 12 bases between them. The CDR3 sequence is 14 residues long.